This T cell receptor (beta chain) was identified in a study of beta chain features in type 1 diabetes (dated by TCRdb to 2017 to 2018). Background for the entire study: No differences in mean age, gender distribution, total cell number or subset yield were found between patients and healthy donors. A total of 107,917,701 sorted cells were examined across all samples, and RNA yield correlated strongly with the number of cells per subset. Naive and central memory subsets were obtained from all 30 or so donors, but regulatory and stem cell-like memory subsets were isolated from only 8 patients and roughly eight healthy donors. The study compared the TCRB repertoires of sorted circulating CD4+ T cell subsets in recently diagnosed type 1 diabetes patients with those in matched healthy donors. The investigation overall reported the following: PCR might favor shorter templates, but patient and control samples were amplified and corrected together, so any skew would affect both groups equally. Sequencing cDNA rather than genomic DNA could over-represent highly expressing activated cells, although activation and CD3 levels did not differ between groups. At VDJ recombination sites, type 1 diabetes patients had fewer insertions and more deleted nucleotides, which implies abnormalities in thymic rearrangement. Naive, central memory and regulatory TCRB repertoires appeared to be more similar among patients than among healthy donors. In all four CD4+ subsets, TCRB CDR3 length was moderately but significantly shorter in type 1 diabetes patients. Only small numbers of individuals were included in the HLA sub-analyses, which left unresolved whether HLA type had any influence on TCRB rearrangement.

All of the isolated RNA was reverse transcribed with the High Capacity cDNA Reverse Transcription Kit, so expressed TCRB transcripts were sequenced. Deep immunoSEQ sequencing was performed on naive, central memory and regulatory T cell samples, with an average of around 3.5 million total reads per sample. Sorted cells were lysed in RLT buffer and RNA was extracted with DNase-treated RNeasy Micro or Mini kits, depending on cell number. Each cell subset was processed on its own to prevent cross-contamination, while patient and healthy donor samples were processed together. The immunoSEQ multiplex PCR was used to amplify TCRB sequences from cDNA, yielding 87-bp fragments that span the CDR3 region. The amplicons were sequenced using the Illumina HiSeq platform. The original pipeline was this. PCR bias was corrected computationally using synthetic template baselines, and reads within Hamming distance 2 were collapsed, with unmergeable singletons discarded. Reads were aligned to IMGT to assign V, D and J genes, CDR3 length, and insertions or deletions at six rearrangement sites. Clonotype counts were normalized to sorted cell number within each subset before computing true diversity and Gini coefficients with the tcR R package. The overlap coefficient, calculated on TCRB nucleotide sequences, was used to quantify repertoire sharing. Out-of-frame TCRB sequences from naive cells were analyzed to stand in for the pre-selection repertoire. This immuneACCESS table, as held by TCRdb, lists in-frame sequences with V and J called but not all clones. Of the missing ones, under half trace to an unresolved V gene in checked studies; the others have no known cause. The DNA was the basis for D and trimming; V, J and clone size are from that table. This sample holds about 620,000 clones; around 15% were observed only once. 0.093% of the sample goes to the ten largest clones.

The CDR3 holds 14 amino acids from the cysteine to the phenylalanine. Left in the record is the CDR3 DNA by itself, 42 bases read in frame from the first base. The junction shows trimming of 1 base on V and 0 bases on J, plus 6 bases between the germline ends. Sequences LGHNA (CDR1) and YNFKEQ (CDR2) are obtained from the germline V gene. Only a few counts were recorded for this clone. No antigen is known for it. Base-call qualities are not available, and no considerably larger clone is one nucleotide away. Each donor gave one peripheral blood draw, roughly 0.12 L on average, collected into heparinised tubes. Using a panel that included CD45RO, CCR7, CD25, CD127, CD95 and CD27, naive, central memory, regulatory and stem cell-like memory CD4+ T cells were sorted on a BD FACSAria II. Purity was above 95% for every sorted population. PBMCs were separated immediately by Lymphoprep density gradient centrifugation and were stained directly, without being cultured. Samples were stained and sorted in pairs, with one healthy donor and one patient per experiment, so that batch effects were minimized.

This clonotype was obtained from a man aged 18 to 35 in good health. The sample consisted of naive CD4+ T cells from blood. This sample's cell subset or site label indicates: true naive CD4+ T cells. The chain is assembled from TRBV4-2 and TRBJ1-1, with no confidently assigned D gene. The sequence in DNA is TGTGCCAGCAGCCAAGTCCGGGTGAACACTGAAGCTTTCTTT. Its amino acids are CASSQVRVNTEAFF.